This entry features one TCR beta chain sequence. What it binds is unknown. TCRdb's copy holds only in-frame clones and misses some; the assay was immunoSEQ multiplex PCR. This table has hundreds of thousands of clones, approximately 88% appearing once. These data are taken from a study of Ad26.COV2.S vaccination and SARS-CoV-2 variants. Broader study findings: Vaccine and placebo recipients had comparable breadth of non-spike TCRs. While placebo recipients had lower spike-specific TCR breadth, vaccine recipients had more.

Germline V gene lookup returns CDR1 SGHTA and CDR2 FQGNSA. This CDR3 region has 15 residues. The V gene end was trimmed by 6 bases and the J gene end by 8 bases; junction bases not matched to a gene: 9. Treatment meaning: around 19 received Ad26.COV2.S at low or high dose, single or two shots; about 5 received placebo; per-sample allocation not given. After the first vaccine or placebo injection, samples were drawn on day 63. The sequenced sample was peripheral blood, obtained in a trial of Ad26.COV2.S vaccine versus placebo. This clonotype originated in a person between 18 and 59 years old who received the Ad26.COV2.S COVID-19 vaccine or a placebo. The genes are TRBV7-2 and TRBJ2-1, with TRBD1 identical over 11 bases. CDR3 sequence (DNA): TGTGCCAGCAGACCCGGGACAGGGGGGTTCTATGAGCAGTTCTTC. Translation gives CASRPGTGGFYEQFF.